Included here is one T cell receptor beta chain sequence, with context. Antigen specificity is unknown. The sample comes from a study of cytomegalovirus exposure and HLA in healthy donors. Primers included in the PCR were 60 Vbeta and 13 Jbeta primers. Profiled with immunoSEQ multiplex PCR; TCRdb holds only in-frame clones, not every one. The data contain around 78,000 clones, around 70% of them singletons. The length of the CDR3 is 12 residues. V dropped 4 bases and J dropped 6 bases, with 10 bases sitting between them. Germline CDR1 is MDHEN and CDR2 is SYDVKM. Study results and limitations: Analyzed later, most CMV-associated TCR beta chains appeared HLA-restricted. Only CMV serostatus was available as immune exposure information. There were reportedly fewer N-insertions in an Asian-associated ancestry cluster than the approximately 670-donor mean, in a later analysis.

Sequenced input: PBMCs. The chain uses TRBV28 and TRBJ2-7, with D maybe TRBD1 (5 bases). The sequence was obtained from a woman between 40 and 55 years old in good health and CMV-seropositive. The CDR3 region has the DNA TGTGCCAGCAGTTGGACACATGGCGAGCAGTACTTC. Translation: CASSWTHGEQYF.